This T cell receptor beta chain originates from a study of T cell responses to AZD1222 COVID-19 vaccine. Germline assignment: CDR1 SGHTA and CDR2 FQGTGA. V dropped 2 bases and J dropped 9 bases, with 14 bases sitting between them. CDR3 length equals 14 residues. TCRdb keeps only in-frame clones here, not all; method: immunoSEQ multiplex PCR. This sample has about 97,000 clones; around 90% occur once, and the top ten carry 7.5%. The clonotype comes from an adult in good health. Sequenced material: peripheral blood, taken on day 0 of AZD1222 vaccination. The chain links TRBV7-3 to TRBJ1-5; no reliable D call. CDR3 in amino acids: CASSLEVGSGPQHF. CDR3 nucleotide sequence: TGTGCCAGCAGCTTAGAAGTTGGGTCAGGGCCCCAGCATTTT.